The 14 T cell receptor beta chains listed next were all sequenced from one sample in a study of blood T cell repertoires in COVID-19. Assay used: immunoSEQ multiplex PCR; TCRdb lists only in-frame clones, some missing. This table has 65,000 to 95,000 clones, roughly nine tenths appearing once. Sequenced input: peripheral blood. These receptors all come from an elderly man with acute or convalescent COVID-19.

V gene TRBV7-9 combines with J gene TRBJ2-1, with TRBD2 matching over 9 bases. CDR3 size: 15 residues. Germline values: CDR1 SEHNR, CDR2 FQNEAQ (reference sequence). The V and J ends lost 7 bases and 9 bases, in that order; junction bases with no gene match: 13. In DNA form, the CDR3 reads TGTGCCAGCATCAAGACTAGCGGCCCTTTCAGTGAGCAGTTCTTC. Translation gives CASIKTSGPFSEQFF.

The chain recombines TRBV7-9 with TRBJ2-3; tentative D call: TRBD2 (5 bases). CDR3 size: 16 residues. Germline V gene sequence: CDR1 SEHNR, CDR2 FQNEAQ (reference sequence). Trimming left V 5 bases short and J 3 bases short, with 18 bases between. CDR3 sequence reads: CASSPTLGLRTDTQYF. The CDR3 DNA reads as TGTGCCAGCAGCCCGACACTAGGTCTTCGGACAGATACGCAGTATTTT.

The genes are TRBV6-5 and TRBJ2-7; D is perhaps TRBD1 (5 bases). Looked up from germline, CDR1 is MNHEY and CDR2 is SVGAGI. The CDR3 extends over 15 amino acids. V was cut by 2 bases and J by 6 bases, with 17 bases left in between. CDR3 sequence reads: CASSYQGRIVSEQYF. CDR3 bases: TGTGCCAGCAGTTACCAGGGCAGGATAGTCTCCGAGCAGTACTTC.

This clone came up a few times. The chain employs TRBV2 and TRBJ1-5, with D possibly TRBD1 on 6 matching bases. The CDR3 extends over 15 amino acids. V lost 7 bases, J lost 0 bases, and 13 bases lay in between. In germline, CDR1 is SNHLY, CDR2 FYNNEI. CDR3 DNA sequence: TGTGCCAGCAACCTCGGACAGTATAGCAATCAGCCCCAGCATTTT. It translates to CASNLGQYSNQPQHF.

The chain recombines TRBV28 with TRBJ1-1, with a possible D match to TRBD1 (5 bases). The germline V and J ends were trimmed by 6 bases and 4 bases, with 33 bases remaining between them. The CDR3 length is 20 residues. Germline CDR1 and CDR2: MDHEN and SYDVKM. The CDR3 region is CASSRTSGWLGPIVSTEAFF. The CDR3 region has the DNA TGTGCCAGCAGCCGGACCTCAGGGTGGCTCGGCCCAATCGTAAGCACTGAAGCTTTCTTT.

The CDR3 coding sequence is TGTGCCAGCAGACGAGCGGCTAGCACAGATACGCAGTATTTT. This sequence encodes CASRRAASTDTQYF. This chain uses TRBV6-5 with TRBJ2-3; maybe TRBD2 (5 bases). V lost 6 bases and J lost 0, with 10 bases in between. Per germline, CDR1 MNHEY and CDR2 SVGAGI. The CDR3 loop spans 14 amino acids.

The V gene is TRBV5-1, the J gene TRBJ2-5, with 10 bases fitting TRBD2. The CDR3 consists of 16 residues. Unmatched junction bases numbered 4, after V lost 0 bases and J lost 2 bases. Germline V lookup: CDR1 SGHRS, CDR2 YFSETQ. The CDR3 region has the DNA TGCGCCAGCAGCTTGGGGGGGACTAGCGCGCAAGAGACCCAGTACTTC. Protein product: CASSLGGTSAQETQYF.

This clone was detected once. The chain joins TRBV18 to TRBJ2-1; D unresolved. The V and J ends lost 6 bases and 5 bases respectively, with 8 bases between them. This CDR3 has 12 amino acids. The germline CDR1 and CDR2 sequences are KGHSH and LQKENI. The CDR3 nucleotides are TGTGCCAGCTCGCCCCAGAACAATGAGCAGTTCTTC. It is translated as CASSPQNNEQFF.

J is TRBJ1-1 and V is TRBV10-3, with D possibly being TRBD1 (6 bases). The CDR3 spans 16 residues. Trimming left V 3 bases short and J 4 bases short, with 18 bases between. Germline V gene lookup returns CDR1 ENHRY and CDR2 SYGVKD. The CDR3 nucleotides read TGTGCCATCAGTGACCCGACCAGGGGAGGGTCCACTGAAGCTTTCTTT. It yields the protein CAISDPTRGGSTEAFF.

The chain recombines TRBV7-3 with TRBJ2-1; 10 bases agree with TRBD2. The junction had 5 bases not matched to a gene; V was cut back by 5 bases and J by 7 bases. CDR1 and CDR2 (germline): SGHTA, FQGTGA. The CDR3 has 14 residues. CDR3 DNA sequence: TGTGCCAGCAGCCCGGGACTAGCGTGGAATGAGCAGTTCTTC. It translates to CASSPGLAWNEQFF.

The V and J genes are TRBV9 and TRBJ1-1, with D perhaps matching TRBD1 (6 bases). V was clipped by 0 bases and J by 4 bases, with 7 bases between them. This CDR3 region has 13 residues. In germline, CDR1 is SGDLS, CDR2 YYNGEE. The CDR3, as DNA: TGTGCCAGCAGCGTAGCCAGGGGCACTGAAGCTTTCTTT. Amino acids: CASSVARGTEAFF.

The chain joins TRBV15 to TRBJ2-4; D remains unclear. The germline V and J ends were trimmed by 0 bases and 7 bases, with 10 bases remaining between them. Looked up from germline, CDR1 is LNHNV and CDR2 is YYDKDF (reference sequence). This CDR3 is 14 amino acids long. The CDR3 here is CATSRDRTVNIQYF. DNA for the CDR3: TGTGCCACCAGCAGAGATCGAACTGTTAACATTCAGTACTTC.

The rearrangement joins TRBV19 to TRBJ1-1, with D possibly matching TRBD1 (6 bases). The CDR3 length is 13 residues. Germline V gene sequence: CDR1 LNHDA, CDR2 SQIVND (reference sequence). Trimming removed 3 bases from V and 4 bases from J, with 9 bases in between. The CDR3 is CASSIRRGTEAFF. CDR3 coding DNA: TGTGCCAGTAGTATCCGCAGGGGCACTGAAGCTTTCTTT.

The sample holds a few counts of this clone. The chain uses TRBV18 and TRBJ2-1; TRBD1 agrees at 7 bases. This CDR3 spans 15 amino acids. Looked up from germline, CDR1 is KGHSH and CDR2 is LQKENI. V lost 3 bases to trimming and J lost 3 bases; unmatched junction nucleotides: 5. CDR3 bases: TGTGCCAGCTCACCGACAGGGTATAGCTACAATGAGCAGTTCTTC. Encoded protein: CASSPTGYSYNEQFF.